The following is a T cell receptor beta chain sequence with its context. Its antigen remains unidentified. This entry is derived from a study of a mutant IDH1 vaccine in newly diagnosed glioma. About the research overall: Vaccine dosing followed radiotherapy by 4-6 weeks, or accompanied temozolomide cycles. Treated patients, approximately 60% male and roughly 40% female, averaged around 40 years of age. Findings and limits, study-wide: Pseudoprogression appeared independent of alterations in top peripheral clonotypes.

Data came from immunoSEQ multiplex PCR; TCRdb stores just in-frame clones and leaves some out. This sample has tens of thousands of clones, with under 90% found just once. Stated time point: week 35, safety follow-up. Every single dose of the vaccine, 300 ug of mutant IDH1 20-mer peptide, came with topical imiquimod. The starting material was PBMCs, obtained from a glioma patient whose treatment included an IDH1 peptide vaccine. The clonotype originates from a woman in her thirties or forties with glioma. Some clones in this sample may be carry-over from other donors' samples.

In DNA form, the CDR3 reads TGTGCCACCAGCAGGAAGATTACTAGCGGGAGGCCGACCTACGAGCAGTACTTC. Protein: CATSRKITSGRPTYEQYF. The chain employs TRBV15 and TRBJ2-7, with 12 bases identical to TRBD2. The CDR3 consists of 18 residues. The V gene's germline CDR1 is LNHNV and CDR2 YYDKDF (reference sequence). Trimming at V came to 3 bases and at J to 2 bases, leaving 11 bases not matched to a gene. Filled out from reference TRBV15 and TRBJ2-7, the complete variable domain reads DAMVIQNPRYQVTQFGKPVTLSCSQTLNHNVMYWYQQKSSQAPKLLFHYYDKDFNNEADTPDNFQSRRPNTSFCFLDIRSPGLGDTAMYLCATSRKITSGRPTYEQYFGPGTRLTVT.